This TCR beta chain came from a study of blood T cell repertoires in COVID-19. Study-wide background: Sites in the United States, Italy and Spain provided acute and convalescent COVID-19 samples. In each case, the material was cDNA or gDNA derived from T cells, B-cell-depleted T cells, or PBMCs.

It was during active infection that Seattle patients were enrolled and then longitudinally followed. Trimming pared 4 bases from V and 1 base from J, leaving 7 bases between. This CDR3 spans 12 amino acids. Germline V CDR1 and CDR2: SQVTM, ANQGSEA. Sequencing used immunoSEQ multiplex PCR; TCRdb keeps in-frame clones, though not all of them. The data hold some 200,000 clones, with over 75% observed a single time. The TCR sequence derives from a woman aged 70-85 years with COVID-19, enrolled during active disease. The rearrangement uses TRBV29-1 and TRBJ2-5; D may be TRBD1 (6 bases). The sequenced sample was peripheral blood. The chain's CDR3 is CSVVGGQETQYF. The CDR3, as DNA: TGCAGCGTTGTAGGGGGCCAAGAGACCCAGTACTTC.